These T cell receptor beta chains were read from a single sample in a study of shared clonotypes between healthy human individuals. Using immunoSEQ multiplex PCR, the repertoire was profiled, and TCRdb retains in-frame clones only, with some absent. The top ten clones hold around 1.7% of a sample with around 1,900,000 clones, 90% to 95% of them seen once. Specimen: naive CD8+ T cells from PBMCs. The receptors come from a man aged 18 to 29 in good health. Some clones in this sample may be carry-over from other donors' samples. The CDR3 runs from the conserved cysteine through the conserved F or W. D genes are given only for firm matches. Only part of the rows carry a size: once, few, many, or a class if the clone is expanded.

. | TRBJ2-4 | 18 | . | TRBV7-9 | CASSFRDHRNLAKNIQYF | TGTGCCAGCAGCTTCCGGGACCACCGCAATCTGGCCAAAAACATTCAGTACTTC
TRBD1 | TRBJ2-7 | 13 | . | TRBV7-9 | CATGDRETYEQYF | TGTGCCACGGGGGACAGGGAAACCTACGAGCAGTACTTC
TRBD1 | TRBJ2-1 | 18 | . | TRBV30 | CAWSVRFGQGTHDNEQFF | TGTGCCTGGAGTGTAAGGTTCGGACAGGGAACTCACGACAATGAGCAGTTCTTC
TRBD1 | TRBJ1-2 | 15 | . | TRBV5-4 | CASSFWDRSNYGYTF | TGTGCCAGCAGCTTCTGGGACAGGAGTAACTATGGCTACACCTTC
TRBD2 | TRBJ2-7 | 13 | . | TRBV28 | CAISTSGTYEQYF | TGTGCCATCTCGACTAGCGGTACCTACGAGCAGTACTTC
. | TRBJ2-1 | 12 | . | TRBV5-1 | CASSNKWGEQFF | TGCGCCAGCAGCAATAAATGGGGTGAGCAGTTCTTC
. | TRBJ2-3 | 15 | . | TRBV29-1 | CSVEARWVSTDTQYF | TGCAGCGTTGAAGCACGGTGGGTTAGCACAGATACGCAGTATTTT
TRBD2 | TRBJ2-3 | 16 | . | TRBV5-4 | CASSHRLAGDTDTQYF | TGTGCCAGCAGCCATAGACTAGCGGGAGACACAGATACGCAGTATTTT
. | TRBJ1-6 | 13 | . | TRBV6-5 | CASSYSVGSPLHF | TGTGCCAGCAGTTACTCGGTGGGTTCACCCCTCCACTTT
. | TRBJ2-7 | 13 | . | TRBV10-2 | CASRAGTQYEQYF | TGCGCCAGCAGGGCTGGTACCCAATACGAGCAGTACTTC
. | TRBJ1-1 | 12 | . | TRBV10-3 | CAISSDGTEAFF | TGTGCCATCAGCTCTGATGGCACTGAAGCTTTCTTT
. | TRBJ2-5 | 15 | once | TRBV7-9 | CAVDRASGRPETQYF | TGTGCCGTGGACCGGGCCAGCGGTCGCCCAGAGACCCAGTACTTC
TRBD2 | TRBJ2-7 | 15 | . | TRBV7-9 | CASSLSSSGSYEQYF | TGTGCCAGCAGCTTATCGTCTAGCGGGAGCTACGAGCAGTACTTC
. | TRBJ2-5 | 14 | . | TRBV19 | CASSIGSGTETQYF | TGTGCCAGTAGTATAGGGTCGGGCACAGAGACCCAGTACTTC
TRBD1 | TRBJ1-1 | 17 | . | TRBV7-3 | CASSQIPILGQEERVFF | TGTGCCAGCAGCCAGATACCAATCCTCGGACAGGAAGAAAGAGTTTTCTTT
TRBD1 | TRBJ1-1 | 14 | . | TRBV27 | CASSLGTENTEAFF | TGTGCCAGCAGTTTAGGGACAGAGAACACTGAAGCTTTCTTT
. | TRBJ2-7 | 13 | . | TRBV28 | CASSHRASYEQYF | TGTGCCAGCAGCCACAGGGCTTCCTACGAGCAGTACTTC
. | TRBJ1-4 | 16 | once | TRBV7-9 | CASSWTGQPGVAELFF | TGTGCCAGCAGCTGGACGGGCCAACCGGGCGTGGCGGAACTGTTTTTT
. | TRBJ1-4 | 16 | . | TRBV6-5 | CASSLFAQGTNEKLFF | TGTGCCAGCAGTTTGTTTGCACAGGGAACTAATGAAAAACTGTTTTTT
. | TRBJ2-6 | 17 | . | TRBV7-9 | CASSSRETFSGANVLTF | TGTGCCAGCAGCTCCAGGGAAACCTTCTCTGGGGCCAACGTCCTGACTTTC
TRBD2 | TRBJ2-7 | 15 | . | TRBV10-3 | CAISESTSGSYEQYF | TGTGCCATCAGTGAGTCGACTAGCGGGAGTTACGAGCAGTACTTC
. | TRBJ1-2 | 15 | . | TRBV5-1 | CASSLSVKTNYGYTF | TGCGCCAGCAGCTTGTCGGTCAAAACTAACTATGGCTACACCTTC
TRBD1 | TRBJ2-7 | 18 | . | TRBV6-1 | CASSEFAGYGTESYEQYF | TGTGCCAGCAGTGAGTTCGCGGGCTACGGGACAGAGAGCTACGAGCAGTACTTC
. | TRBJ2-1 | 15 | . | TRBV14 | CASSLRVSSLNEQFF | TGTGCCAGCAGCCTCAGGGTGTCTAGTCTCAATGAGCAGTTCTTC
TRBD2 | TRBJ2-7 | 14 | . | TRBV4-1 | CASSQPSGGYEQYF | TGCGCCAGCAGCCAACCGAGCGGGGGCTACGAGCAGTACTTC
TRBD1 | TRBJ1-3 | 18 | . | TRBV11-2 | CASSLEGQYRGSGNTIYF | TGTGCCAGCAGCTTAGAGGGGCAGTACAGGGGCTCTGGAAACACCATATATTTT
. | TRBJ2-3 | 16 | . | TRBV30 | CAFLPRDGSSTDTQYF | TGTGCCTTCCTCCCGAGAGACGGGTCAAGCACAGATACGCAGTATTTT
. | TRBJ2-7 | 17 | . | TRBV4-1 | CASSQDRSQGFTYEQYF | TGCGCCAGCAGCCAAGATCGGTCACAGGGTTTCACCTACGAGCAGTACTTC
. | TRBJ2-5 | 14 | . | TRBV27 | CASRTGGLEETQYF | TGTGCCAGCAGGACCGGGGGCCTTGAGGAGACCCAGTACTTC
. | TRBJ2-7 | 17 | . | TRBV27 | CASSYMPGGTSSYEQYF | TGTGCCAGCAGCTACATGCCCGGGGGCACCAGCTCCTACGAGCAGTACTTC
TRBD2 | TRBJ2-7 | 15 | . | TRBV11-2 | CASSLQAGASYEQYF | TGTGCCAGCAGCTTACAAGCGGGAGCTTCCTACGAGCAGTACTTC
. | TRBJ2-1 | 16 | few | TRBV7-9 | CASSPTTPEGYNEQFF | TGTGCCAGCAGCCCTACTACCCCAGAGGGGTACAATGAGCAGTTCTTC
TRBD1 | TRBJ1-4 | 16 | . | TRBV7-9 | CASSPRTGVTNEKLFF | TGTGCCAGCAGCCCGCGGACAGGGGTAACTAATGAAAAACTGTTTTTT
. | TRBJ1-1 | 14 | . | TRBV27 | CASSLGPLNTEAFF | TGTGCCAGCAGCCTAGGACCGCTCAACACTGAAGCTTTCTTT
TRBD1 | TRBJ2-1 | 15 | . | TRBV4-3 | CASSQGTGGIDEQFF | TGCGCCAGCAGCCAGGGGACAGGGGGCATCGATGAGCAGTTCTTC
TRBD1 | TRBJ1-3 | 17 | . | TRBV2 | CASSWGGSGQGLNTIYF | TGTGCCAGCAGTTGGGGGGGTTCGGGACAGGGATTGAACACCATATATTTT
. | TRBJ2-1 | 14 | . | TRBV5-6 | CASSFGGRNNEQFF | TGTGCCAGCAGCTTTGGGGGGAGGAACAATGAGCAGTTCTTC
. | TRBJ1-5 | 14 | . | TRBV6-1 | CASSEYGDYQPQHF | TGTGCCAGCAGTGAATACGGGGATTATCAGCCCCAGCATTTT
. | TRBJ2-4 | 15 | . | TRBV4-1 | CASSQPGIPKNIQYF | TGCGCCAGCAGCCAGCCGGGGATTCCCAAAAACATTCAGTACTTC
. | TRBJ2-7 | 14 | . | TRBV30 | CAWSGGYGLYEQYF | TGTGCCTGGAGTGGAGGGTATGGCCTATACGAGCAGTACTTC
. | TRBJ1-1 | 12 | few | TRBV11-2 | CAIRAGDTEAFF | TGTGCCATTCGGGCGGGGGACACTGAAGCTTTCTTT
. | TRBJ1-2 | 13 | . | TRBV6-5 | CASSYGFGYGYTF | TGTGCCAGCAGTTACGGTTTCGGCTATGGCTACACCTTC
. | TRBJ2-7 | 14 | once | TRBV2 | CASASVSLGYEQYF | TGTGCCAGCGCGAGTGTGTCTCTGGGATACGAGCAGTACTTC
TRBD2 | TRBJ2-7 | 15 | . | TRBV2 | CASSAGTRAPYEQYF | TGTGCCAGCAGTGCCGGGACTAGGGCCCCCTACGAGCAGTACTTC
. | TRBJ1-2 | 16 | . | TRBV2 | CASSEEEGTGGYGYTF | TGTGCCAGCAGTGAAGAAGAGGGTACGGGAGGGTATGGCTACACCTTC
. | TRBJ1-2 | 18 | . | TRBV2 | CASSEDGTRASSNYGYTF | TGTGCCAGCAGCGAAGACGGAACCAGGGCCAGTTCAAACTATGGCTACACCTTC
TRBD2 | TRBJ2-7 | 14 | . | TRBV15 | CATSRDRRGGEQYF | TGTGCCACCAGCAGAGATCGTCGGGGGGGCGAGCAGTACTTC
. | TRBJ2-3 | 12 | few | TRBV9 | CASSVGTDTQYF | TGTGCCAGCAGCGTTGGCACAGATACGCAGTATTTT
. | TRBJ1-4 | 14 | . | TRBV27 | CASSFRGGGEKLFF | TGTGCCAGCAGTTTCAGGGGCGGGGGCGAAAAACTGTTTTTT
. | TRBJ2-1 | 14 | . | TRBV28 | CASSLGVPGTEQFF | TGTGCCAGCAGCCTGGGGGTGCCAGGCACTGAGCAGTTCTTC